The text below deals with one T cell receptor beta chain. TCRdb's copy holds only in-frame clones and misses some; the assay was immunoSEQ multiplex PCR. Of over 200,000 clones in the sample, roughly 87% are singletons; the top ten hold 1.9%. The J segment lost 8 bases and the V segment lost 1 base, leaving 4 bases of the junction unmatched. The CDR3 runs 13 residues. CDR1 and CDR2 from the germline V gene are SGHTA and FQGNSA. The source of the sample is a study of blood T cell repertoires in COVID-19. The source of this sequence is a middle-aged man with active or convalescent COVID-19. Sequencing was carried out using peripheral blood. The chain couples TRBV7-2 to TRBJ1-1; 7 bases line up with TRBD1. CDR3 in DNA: TGTGCCAGCAGCTTAGAGAGGGGGCGGGAAGCTTTCTTT. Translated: CASSLERGREAFF.